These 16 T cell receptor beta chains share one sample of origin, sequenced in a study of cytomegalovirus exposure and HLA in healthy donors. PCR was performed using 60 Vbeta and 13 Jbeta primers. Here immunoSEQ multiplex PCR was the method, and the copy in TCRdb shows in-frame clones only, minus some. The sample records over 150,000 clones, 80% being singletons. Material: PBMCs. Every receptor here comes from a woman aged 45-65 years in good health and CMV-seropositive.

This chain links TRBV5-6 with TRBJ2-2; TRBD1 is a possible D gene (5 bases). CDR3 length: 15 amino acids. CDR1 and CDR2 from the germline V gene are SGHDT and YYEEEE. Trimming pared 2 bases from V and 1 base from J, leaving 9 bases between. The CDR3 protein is CASSFDRKNTGELFF. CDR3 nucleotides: TGTGCCAGCAGCTTTGACAGAAAGAACACCGGGGAGCTGTTTTTT.

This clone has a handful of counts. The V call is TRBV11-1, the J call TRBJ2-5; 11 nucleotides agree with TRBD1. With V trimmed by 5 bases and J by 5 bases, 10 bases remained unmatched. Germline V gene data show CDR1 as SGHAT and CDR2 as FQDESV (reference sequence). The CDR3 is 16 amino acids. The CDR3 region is CASSLLPGQGVETQYF. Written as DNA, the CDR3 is TGTGCCAGCAGCCTTCTACCGGGACAGGGGGTTGAGACCCAGTACTTC.

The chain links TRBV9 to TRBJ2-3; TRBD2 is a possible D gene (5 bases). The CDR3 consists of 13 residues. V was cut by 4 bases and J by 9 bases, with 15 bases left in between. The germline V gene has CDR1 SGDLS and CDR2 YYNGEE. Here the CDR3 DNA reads TGTGCCAGCAGCTCCCCCGGGGAGTCGACGCAGTATTTT. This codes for CASSSPGESTQYF.

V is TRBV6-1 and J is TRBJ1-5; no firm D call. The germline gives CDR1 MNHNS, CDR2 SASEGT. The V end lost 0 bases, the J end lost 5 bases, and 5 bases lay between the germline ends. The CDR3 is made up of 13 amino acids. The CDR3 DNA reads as TGTGCCAGCAGTGAAGCAAGAGATCAGCCCCAGCATTTT. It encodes CASSEARDQPQHF.

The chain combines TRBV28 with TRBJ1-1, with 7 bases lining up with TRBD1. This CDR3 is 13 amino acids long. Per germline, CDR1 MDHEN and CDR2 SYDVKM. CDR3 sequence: CGSRGQPNTEAFF. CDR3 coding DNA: TGTGGGTCCAGGGGACAGCCAAACACTGAAGCTTTCTTT.

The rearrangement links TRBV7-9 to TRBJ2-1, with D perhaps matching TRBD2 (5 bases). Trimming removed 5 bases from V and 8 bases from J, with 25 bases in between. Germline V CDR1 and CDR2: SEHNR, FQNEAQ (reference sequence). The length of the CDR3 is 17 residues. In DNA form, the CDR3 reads TGTGCCAGCAGCAACATGGCCCCCCAGCGGCTTCGGTATGAGCAGTTCTTC. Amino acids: CASSNMAPQRLRYEQFF.

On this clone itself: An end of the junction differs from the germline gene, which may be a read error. CDR3 residues: CASSLGSDGVYF. DNA for the CDR3: TGTGCCAGCAGCTTAGGGTCGGATGGAGTATATTTT. The V and J genes are TRBV7-9 and TRBJ1-4; unclear D gene. The germline CDR1 and CDR2 sequences are SEHNR and FQNEAQ (reference sequence). CDR3 length equals 12 residues.

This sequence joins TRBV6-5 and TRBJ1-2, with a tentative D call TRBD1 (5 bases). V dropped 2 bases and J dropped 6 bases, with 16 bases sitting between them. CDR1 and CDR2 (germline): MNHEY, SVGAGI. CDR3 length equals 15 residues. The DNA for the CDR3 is TGTGCCAGCAGTTACGGTGGAGGGACGGTTGATGGCTACACCTTC. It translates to CASSYGGGTVDGYTF.

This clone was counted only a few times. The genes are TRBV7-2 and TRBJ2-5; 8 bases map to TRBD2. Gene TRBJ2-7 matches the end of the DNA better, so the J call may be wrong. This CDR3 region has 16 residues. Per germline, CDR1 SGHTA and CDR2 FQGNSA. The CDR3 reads CASRGPGGLANYEQYF. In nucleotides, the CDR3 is TGTGCCAGCAGGGGCCCGGGTGGACTAGCCAACTACGAGCAGTACTTC.

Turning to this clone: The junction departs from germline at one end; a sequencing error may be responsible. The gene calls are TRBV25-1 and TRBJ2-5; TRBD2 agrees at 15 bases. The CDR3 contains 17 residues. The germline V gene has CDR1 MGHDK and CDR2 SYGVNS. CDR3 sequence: CASGEWGLAGGLETQYF. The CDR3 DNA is TGTGCCAGCGGTGAATGGGGACTAGCGGGGGGCCTGGAGACCCAGTACTTC.

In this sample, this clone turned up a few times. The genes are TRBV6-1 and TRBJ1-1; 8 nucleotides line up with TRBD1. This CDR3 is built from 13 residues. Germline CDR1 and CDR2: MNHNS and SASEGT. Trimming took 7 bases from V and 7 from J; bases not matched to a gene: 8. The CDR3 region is CASITLGQGEAFF. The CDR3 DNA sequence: TGTGCCAGCATCACCCTAGGACAGGGTGAAGCTTTCTTT.

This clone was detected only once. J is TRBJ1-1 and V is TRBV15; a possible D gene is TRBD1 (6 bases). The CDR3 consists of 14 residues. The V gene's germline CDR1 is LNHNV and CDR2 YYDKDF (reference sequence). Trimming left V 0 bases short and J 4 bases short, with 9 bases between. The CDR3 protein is CATSRDRGGTEAFF. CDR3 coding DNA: TGTGCCACCAGCAGAGATAGAGGGGGCACTGAAGCTTTCTTT.

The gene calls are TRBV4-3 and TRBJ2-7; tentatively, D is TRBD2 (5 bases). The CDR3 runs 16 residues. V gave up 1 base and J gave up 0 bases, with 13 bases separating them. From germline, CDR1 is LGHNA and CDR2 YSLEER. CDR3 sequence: CASSQGFAGTSYEQYF. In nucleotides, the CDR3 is TGCGCCAGCAGCCAAGGGTTTGCGGGTACCTCCTACGAGCAGTACTTC.

CDR3 sequence (DNA): TGTGCCAGCAGTTATGTAGGACAGGTTAGCGGTGAAGCTTTCTTT. Its protein product is CASSYVGQVSGEAFF. The rearrangement joins TRBV6-6 to TRBJ1-1, with 7 positions matching TRBD1. Germline V gene lookup returns CDR1 MNHNY and CDR2 SVGAGI (reference sequence). V gave up 3 bases and J gave up 7 bases; unmatched junction bases: 11. The length of the CDR3 is 15 residues.

The CDR3 reads CASSLDIYNQPQHF. The CDR3 coding sequence is TGTGCCAGCTCACTGGACATTTACAATCAGCCCCAGCATTTT. The chain couples TRBV18 to TRBJ1-5; tentative D call: TRBD1 (5 bases). Per the germline V gene, CDR1 is KGHSH and CDR2 is LQKENI. Trimming cost V 4 bases and J 3 bases, with 10 bases left between them. The CDR3 runs 14 residues.

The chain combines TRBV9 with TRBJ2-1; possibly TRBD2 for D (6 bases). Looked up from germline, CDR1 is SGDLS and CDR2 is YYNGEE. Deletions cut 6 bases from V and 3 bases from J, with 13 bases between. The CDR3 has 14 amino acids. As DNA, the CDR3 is TGTGCCAGCACCACTCAGGAGGGCTACAATGAGCAGTTCTTC. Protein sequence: CASTTQEGYNEQFF.